The source of this TCR beta chain is a study of cytomegalovirus exposure and HLA in healthy donors (dated by TCRdb to 2016 to 2017). For the wider study: An earlier analysis of some 550 of the donors reported roughly 270 Gb of sequence data and about 100 million unique TCR beta sequences from 150 million to 200 million T cells. Every discovery cohort repertoire had been produced on one sequencing platform. The study combined high-throughput TCR immunosequencing, statistical association of individual TCRs with disease status, and machine learning to predict cytomegalovirus infection status. About 300 gigabases of sequencing data and tens of millions of unique TCR sequences were included in an early release covering about 700 HLA-typed donors. To study patterns of TCR occurrence, a later analysis re-analyzed previously published TCR beta repertoires from 666 donors and added high-resolution HLA genotyping. The aim of the study was to test whether cataloging public T cell receptors could identify signatures of past pathogen exposure. The genetic ancestry cluster associated with self-reported Caucasian donors included around four fifths of the roughly 410 genotyped donors. The number of typed donors differed by locus: about 620-630 for A, B, C, DRB1 and DQB1; 500 to 550 for DQA1; around 580 for DPA1; and 450 to 480 for DPB1. In an earlier analysis of 587 of the donors, high-throughput TCR beta sequencing was used to judge whether each TCR beta V gene segment behaved as functional or pseudogenic. Five DR-DQ haplotypes were treated as single units for association and clustering because of strong linkage in the cohort. Rather than drawing on any new phenotypic data, the later analysis identified candidate immune exposures from TCR beta sequences and the way those sequences occurred across donors. Using immunosequencing, the study profiled T cell repertoires from 640 or so subjects and related those repertoires to cytomegalovirus serostatus. Class I and class II HLA loci were covered by the typing at four-digit resolution. Donor age, sex, ethnicity and CMV serostatus were compiled alongside the repertoire data. On average, 235,054 unique TCR beta nucleotide sequences were sequenced per donor among about 400 genotyped donors of the cohort, with around 19% of those sequences being non-productive. A later genetic analysis took genome-wide SNP genotypes for 398 of the 666 donors and used that subset as a discovery cohort. In addition to the first cohort of hundreds of subjects, a separate validation cohort of about 120 different subjects was used.

The cohort consisted of 600 to 700 healthy bone marrow donors. At the time of sampling, all cohort members were nominally healthy, though unrecorded immune exposures were likely present. The donor was CMV seropositive and was included in the group of approximately 310 seropositive cohort members. Each donor provided a peripheral blood sample, and peripheral blood mononuclear cells were used for TCR beta sequencing. Genomic DNA was extracted from the blood cell samples with the Qiagen DNeasy Blood Extraction Kit. Trimmed from V: 1 base; trimmed from J: 8 bases; junction bases lacking a gene match: 4. CDR1 is given as MNHEY and CDR2 as SMNVEV, both from the germline V gene (reference sequence). There are 15 amino acids in the CDR3, from cysteine to phenylalanine inclusive. Just the 45-base CDR3 DNA is kept, in frame starting at base 1. What the authors observed across the whole study: The authors suggested that the approach could potentially be generalized to other disease states and immunological phenotypes. Correlated functional status among segregating V segments might reflect linkage disequilibrium, but an unknown experimental factor could not be ruled out. In a later analysis, TCR association rates were found to vary across HLA loci, with the most associated TCRs seen for DRB1 alleles and the fewest for HLA-C alleles. In a later analysis, around 15,000 TCR beta sequences were associated with specific HLA alleles at a false discovery rate of 0.05. The cohort was sequenced for TCR beta chains only, and without alpha or paired-chain data the features that could be detected were limited. Compared with the 666-donor mean, donors in an Asian-associated ancestry cluster had fewer N-insertions in productive TCRs, according to a later genetic analysis. Immune exposure information for the cohort was limited to CMV serostatus. Presence/absence analyses assumed roughly uniform sequencing depth across donors, an assumption that may not hold. A few of the identified cytomegalovirus-associated TCR beta chains were confirmed in vitro to be specific for cytomegalovirus antigens. According to a later analysis, most CMV-associated TCR beta chains appeared to be HLA-restricted, and the HLA associations seemed to be driven largely by CMV exposure. In a later genetic analysis, a missense DCLRE1C variant was associated with V-gene and J-gene trimming of TCR beta chains, and the association was replicated in an independent cohort. In an earlier analysis of several hundred of the donors, most TCR beta V segments were observed in productive rearrangements about 87% or about 30% of the time, broadly matching IMGT annotations. A further reported finding was that TCR beta sequences accurately predicted the HLA-A and HLA-B alleles for most subjects in the first cohort. Some IMGT-functional V segments, including TRBV6-2 and TRBV6-3, could not be told apart with the 87-base-pair reads, so those segments were excluded. In a later analysis, HLA-associated TCR beta chains showed more clonal expansion and lower generation probabilities than non-associated chains that were equally common. Because some donors lacked HLA typing at each locus, the association tests relied only on the typed subset. When HLA alleles, especially DR and DQ, strongly co-occurred, TCR associations were difficult to assign to individual alleles. Because counts were too low, around 17 rarely observed V segments, including chromosome 9 orphons, were left out of the earlier analysis of 587 of the donors. The sequencing pipeline was judged likely to have produced a cluster of highly shared sequence variants as a technical artifact. Most TCR sequences were seen in very few donors, while some public TCRs were found in many individuals. The study gave a list of 150 to 200 TCR beta chains associated with cytomegalovirus. In both the original and validation cohorts, the classifier was reported to diagnose cytomegalovirus status with high specificity and sensitivity. According to a later analysis, parvovirus B19, influenza, CMV and Epstein-Barr virus appeared linked to several top co-occurrence clusters.

Concerning this clone: The antigen it binds to is not known. No base-level quality is on record; no much larger clone is a single base apart.

Libraries were prepared through the immunoSEQ multiplex PCR assay. A mixture of 60 forward primers for TCR Vbeta segments and 13 reverse primers for TCR Jbeta segments was used in the multiplex PCR. A multiplex PCR assay on genomic DNA amplified the CDR3 region of rearranged TCR beta genes. On the Illumina HiSeq System, the amplified TCR beta libraries were sequenced as 87-base-pair reads. From the authors' description of their analysis: In a later analysis, 80 million or so unique TCR beta chains were counted across the 500 to 850 repertoires, and roughly 11 million of these chains were shared by at least two donors. A nearest-neighbor algorithm error-corrected the raw reads and collapsed the reads into unique sequences, merging closely related sequences to remove PCR and sequencing errors. CDR3 sequences were aligned to IMGT reference sequences to assign V, D and J gene segments. Each retained sequence needed at least a six-nucleotide match to both a V gene segment and a J gene segment. A rearrangement counted as productive if the CDR3 had no stop codons and remained in frame with V and J, and every other rearrangement counted as non-productive. Following IMGT convention, CDR3 was defined as the stretch from the second conserved V-encoded cysteine to the conserved J-encoded phenylalanine. The earlier analysis of roughly 590 of the donors excluded sequences that lacked an unambiguous match to a single V gene segment. In an earlier analysis of around 590 of the donors, a V segment was called functional when productive rearrangements were above 56.7%, and segregating when the standard deviation between donors exceeded 5%. To diagnose cytomegalovirus status from the catalog of TCR beta chain sequences, a statistical classification framework was built. In a later analysis, V and J genes were assigned by comparing TCR nucleotide sequences against IMGT/GENE-DB human TR gene sequences. The TCRdist pipeline was used in a later analysis to assign CDR3 sequences and most-parsimonious VDJ recombination scenarios. In a later analysis, every TCR beta chain was defined by the combination of its CDR3 amino acid sequence and its V-gene family, and reads without a unique V-gene family were dropped. As a way to deal with suspected cross-contamination and a sequencing artifact, a later analysis dropped 450 to 600 nucleotide sequences that were highly shared and had low generation probability. For each public chain, a later analysis derived a clonal expansion index from normalized ranks of inferred template counts within each repertoire. Generation probabilities in a later analysis came from a VDJ recombination model fitted to out-of-frame rearrangements, and those results were checked against IGoR. A later analysis scored TCR-TCR, TCR-HLA and TCR-CMV co-occurrence with hypergeometric tests, applying a repertoire-size bias correction to TCR pairs. A later analysis estimated false discovery rates by permuting HLA or CMV assignments 20 times. A later analysis grouped co-occurring TCRs with DBSCAN, adding TCRdist sequence similarity when clustering within HLA-allele-positive subsets. Repertoires with fewer than 30,000 or more than 120,000 public chains were left out of co-occurrence clustering, as were a few repertoires with anomalous nucleotide sharing. Imported from immuneACCESS, the table was reduced by TCRdb to in-frame sequences with V and J called. These copies leave out some clones; in studies compared against another copy, an unresolved V gene accounts for under half, and the cause of the remainder is not known. D and trimming come from the DNA, and the V and J calls and clone size come from that table. The sample has some 150,000 clones on record, approximately 80% of them singletons. The top ten constitute 3% to 4.5% of the sample.

This TCR derives from a man aged 25 to 45 in good health and CMV-seropositive. Sequencing was done on a sample of PBMCs. Rearrangement joined TRBV27 to TRBJ2-1, and 11 junctional nucleotides match TRBD2. The DNA sequence is given as TGTGCCAGCAGTTTATTTAGCGGGGGGGCTTATGAGCAGTTCTTC. Its translation reads: CASSLFSGGAYEQFF.